The 9 T cell receptor beta chains below come from one sample, sequenced in a study of blood T cell repertoires in COVID-19. TCRdb's table, derived via immunoSEQ multiplex PCR, lists solely in-frame clones and lacks some. The table lists some 180,000 clones, about 90% of them singletons, with more than 20% in the top ten. Input material: peripheral blood. Source of these receptors: a man between 65 and 80 years old with active or convalescent COVID-19.

This sequence joins TRBV4-3 and TRBJ1-3; perhaps TRBD1 as D (5 bases). V was cut by 6 bases and J by 3 bases, with 15 bases left in between. This CDR3 comprises 15 residues. Germline V gene sequence: CDR1 LGHNA, CDR2 YSLEER. CDR3 region: CASSPGFFGGNTIYF. CDR3 in DNA: TGCGCCAGCAGTCCAGGGTTTTTTGGTGGAAACACCATATATTTT.

This chain uses TRBV25-1 with TRBJ2-5, with TRBD2 matching 8 bases. There are 14 residues in the CDR3. V shed 2 bases and J 4 bases; nucleotides not matched to a gene: 3. CDR1 is MGHDK and CDR2 is SYGVNS in the germline V gene. This chain's CDR3 is CASSETSGRETQYF. The CDR3 DNA reads as TGTGCCAGCAGTGAAACTAGCGGCCGAGAGACCCAGTACTTC.

The V call is TRBV28, the J call TRBJ1-1; 7 nucleotides agree with TRBD1. Per germline, CDR1 MDHEN and CDR2 SYDVKM. This CDR3 has 14 residues. The V and J ends lost 2 bases and 5 bases, in that order; junction bases with no gene match: 5. The CDR3 bases are TGTGCCAGCAGTTTAGCCGGGGACAGTACTGAAGCTTTCTTT. Its translation: CASSLAGDSTEAFF.

This chain connects TRBV18 to TRBJ1-3; the D is unclear. The V end was cut by 8 bases, the J end by 0 bases, with 17 bases between. There are 16 residues in the CDR3. Germline V CDR1 and CDR2: KGHSH, LQKENI. The CDR3 coding sequence is TGTGCCAGCACCGCGGGGAGGCCTTCCTCTGGAAACACCATATATTTT. Translating gives CASTAGRPSSGNTIYF.

The genes are TRBV3-1 (or the pseudogene TRBV3-2) and TRBJ1-2, with TRBD1 matching over 8 bases. Germline assignment: CDR1 LGHDT and CDR2 YNNKEL (reference sequence). V shed 4 bases and J 6 bases; nucleotides not matched to a gene: 4. The CDR3 has 13 amino acids. The CDR3 region is CASSRQGLDGYTF. The CDR3 region has the DNA TGTGCCAGCAGCCGACAGGGGCTGGATGGCTACACCTTC.

V usage is TRBV7-2 and J usage is TRBJ2-1, with 7 bases aligning to TRBD2. Germline V gives CDR1 SGHTA, CDR2 FQGNSA. V shed 5 bases and J 7 bases; nucleotides not matched to a gene: 8. This CDR3 region has 14 residues. The CDR3 here is CASSPTGGMNEQFF. The CDR3 DNA reads TGTGCCAGCAGCCCCACCGGGGGGATGAATGAGCAGTTCTTC.

This chain's CDR3 is CASSSRGDTQYF. In DNA, the CDR3 is TGTGCCAGCAGCTCACGGGGGGATACGCAGTATTTT. This chain joins TRBV11-3 and TRBJ2-3; D might be TRBD2 (6 bases). Germline assignment: CDR1 SGHNT and CDR2 YENEEA. V lost 4 bases to trimming and J lost 6 bases, with 8 bases between them. CDR3 length: 12 residues.

The chain links TRBV6-5 to TRBJ1-2; D is perhaps TRBD1 (5 bases). The V and J ends lost 6 bases and 2 bases respectively, with 13 bases between them. CDR1 and CDR2 (germline): MNHEY, SVGAGI. The CDR3 is made up of 14 amino acids. CDR3 DNA: TGTGCCAGCAGACCAAGACAGAGCAACTATGGCTACACCTTC. Protein sequence: CASRPRQSNYGYTF.

The chain uses TRBV7-2 and TRBJ1-1, with 7 bases identical to TRBD1. Germline loops: CDR1 SGHTA, CDR2 FQGNSA. The V and J ends lost 5 bases and 5 bases, in that order; junction bases with no gene match: 11. The CDR3 totals 15 residues. DNA for the CDR3: TGTGCCAGCAGCCCGCGGGGACAGTCGTTGACTGAAGCTTTCTTT. Protein sequence: CASSPRGQSLTEAFF.